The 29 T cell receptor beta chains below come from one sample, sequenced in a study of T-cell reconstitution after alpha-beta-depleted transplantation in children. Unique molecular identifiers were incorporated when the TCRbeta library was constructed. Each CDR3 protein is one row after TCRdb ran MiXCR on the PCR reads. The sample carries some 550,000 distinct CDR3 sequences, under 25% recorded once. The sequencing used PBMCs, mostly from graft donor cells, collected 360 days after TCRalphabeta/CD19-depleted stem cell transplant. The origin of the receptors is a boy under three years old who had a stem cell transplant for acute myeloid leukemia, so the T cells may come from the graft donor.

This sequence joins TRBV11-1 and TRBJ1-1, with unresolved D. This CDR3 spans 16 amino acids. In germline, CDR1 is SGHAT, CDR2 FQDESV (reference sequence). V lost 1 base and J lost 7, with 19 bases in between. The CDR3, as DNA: TGTGCCAGCAGCTTAGGCTGGGAGGCAGCACGCGGTGAAGCTTTCTTT. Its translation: CASSLGWEAARGEAFF.

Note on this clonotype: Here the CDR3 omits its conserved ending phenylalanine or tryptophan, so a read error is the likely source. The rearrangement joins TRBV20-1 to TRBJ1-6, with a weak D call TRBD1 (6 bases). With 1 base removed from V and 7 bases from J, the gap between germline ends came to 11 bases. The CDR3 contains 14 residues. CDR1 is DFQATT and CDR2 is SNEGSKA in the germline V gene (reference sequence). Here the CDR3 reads CSARAGGLNSPLHS. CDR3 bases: TGCAGTGCTAGAGCCGGGGGGCTCAATTCACCCCTCCACTCT.

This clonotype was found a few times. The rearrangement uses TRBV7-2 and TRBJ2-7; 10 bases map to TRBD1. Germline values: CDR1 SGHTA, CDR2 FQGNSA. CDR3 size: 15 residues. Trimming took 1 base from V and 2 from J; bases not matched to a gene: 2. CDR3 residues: CASSLGTGGPYEQYF. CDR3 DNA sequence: TGTGCCAGCAGCTTAGGGACAGGGGGGCCCTACGAGCAGTACTTC.

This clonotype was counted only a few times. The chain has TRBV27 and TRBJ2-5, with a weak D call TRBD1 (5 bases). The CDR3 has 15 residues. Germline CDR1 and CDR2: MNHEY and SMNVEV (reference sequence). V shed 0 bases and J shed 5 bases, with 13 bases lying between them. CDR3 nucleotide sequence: TGTGCCAGCAGTTTATCGAGCAGACAGATGGAGACCCAGTACTTC. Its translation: CASSLSSRQMETQYF.

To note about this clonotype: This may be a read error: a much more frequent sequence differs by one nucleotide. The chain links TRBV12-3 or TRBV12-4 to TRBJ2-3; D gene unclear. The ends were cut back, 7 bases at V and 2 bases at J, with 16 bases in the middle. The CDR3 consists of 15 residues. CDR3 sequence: CASTAKWAFTDTQYF. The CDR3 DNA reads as TGTGCCAGCACCGCGAAGTGGGCCTTCACAGATACGCAGTATTTT.

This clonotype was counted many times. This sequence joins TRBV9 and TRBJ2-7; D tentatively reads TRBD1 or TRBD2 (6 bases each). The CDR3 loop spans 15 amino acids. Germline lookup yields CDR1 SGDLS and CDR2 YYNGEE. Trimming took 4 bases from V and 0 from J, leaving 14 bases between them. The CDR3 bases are TGTGCCAGCAGCCCGTCCGGGGGCCCCTCCTACGAGCAGTACTTC. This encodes CASSPSGGPSYEQYF.

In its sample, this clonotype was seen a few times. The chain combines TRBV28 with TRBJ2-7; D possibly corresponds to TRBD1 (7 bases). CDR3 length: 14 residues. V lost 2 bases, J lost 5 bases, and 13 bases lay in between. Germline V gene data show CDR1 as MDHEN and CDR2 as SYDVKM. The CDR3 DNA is TGTGCCAGCAGTTTAGGAGGGGGCAGCGACGAGCAGTACGTC. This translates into CASSLGGGSDEQYV.

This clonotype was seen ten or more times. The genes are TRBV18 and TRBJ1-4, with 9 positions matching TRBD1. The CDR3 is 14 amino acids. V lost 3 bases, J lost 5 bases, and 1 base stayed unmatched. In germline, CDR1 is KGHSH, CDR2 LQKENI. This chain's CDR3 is CASSPGQGNEKLFF. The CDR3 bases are TGTGCCAGCTCACCGGGACAGGGAAATGAAAAACTGTTTTTT. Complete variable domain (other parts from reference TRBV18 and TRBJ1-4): NAGVMQNPRHLVRRRGQEARLRCSPMKGHSHVYWYRQLPEEGLKFMVYLQKENIIDESGMPKERFSAEFPKEGPSILRIQQVVRGDSAAYFCASSPGQGNEKLFFGSGTQLSVL.

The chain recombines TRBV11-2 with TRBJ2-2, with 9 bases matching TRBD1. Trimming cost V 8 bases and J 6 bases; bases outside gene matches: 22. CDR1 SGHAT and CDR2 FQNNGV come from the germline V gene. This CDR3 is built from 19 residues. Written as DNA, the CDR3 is TGTGCCAGCTCCTCAGAGACTTTCCGGACAGGGGCGCTAGCCGGGGAGCTGTTTTTT. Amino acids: CASSSETFRTGALAGELFF.

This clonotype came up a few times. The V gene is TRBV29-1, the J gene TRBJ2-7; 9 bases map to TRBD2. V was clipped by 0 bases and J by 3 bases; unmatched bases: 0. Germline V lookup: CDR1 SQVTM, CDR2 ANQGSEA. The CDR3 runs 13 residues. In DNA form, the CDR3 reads TGCAGCGTTGAAGAAGCGGGGGGCTACGAGCAGTACTTC. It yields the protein CSVEEAGGYEQYF.

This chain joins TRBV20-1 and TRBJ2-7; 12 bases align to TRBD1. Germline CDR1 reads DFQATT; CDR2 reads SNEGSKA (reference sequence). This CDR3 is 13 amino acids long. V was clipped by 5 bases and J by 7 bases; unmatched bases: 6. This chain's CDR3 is CSASGQGAGEQYF. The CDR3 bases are TGCAGTGCTTCGGGACAGGGGGCTGGGGAGCAGTACTTC.

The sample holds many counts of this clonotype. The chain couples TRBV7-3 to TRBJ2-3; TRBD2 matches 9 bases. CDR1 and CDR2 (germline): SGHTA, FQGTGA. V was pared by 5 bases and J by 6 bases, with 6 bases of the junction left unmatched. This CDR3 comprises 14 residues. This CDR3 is CASSPLAGADTQYF. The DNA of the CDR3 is TGTGCCAGCAGCCCCTTAGCGGGGGCTGATACGCAGTATTTT.

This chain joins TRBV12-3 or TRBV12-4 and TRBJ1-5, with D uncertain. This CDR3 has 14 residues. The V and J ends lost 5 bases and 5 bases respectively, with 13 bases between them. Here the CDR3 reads CASSVRRTHQPQHF. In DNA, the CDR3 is TGTGCCAGCAGTGTAAGGCGGACTCATCAGCCCCAGCATTTT.

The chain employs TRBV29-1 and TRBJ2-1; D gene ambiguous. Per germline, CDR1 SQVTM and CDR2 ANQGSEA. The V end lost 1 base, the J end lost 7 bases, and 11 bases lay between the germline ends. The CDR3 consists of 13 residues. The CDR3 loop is CSVEVVAVNEQFF. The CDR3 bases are TGCAGCGTTGAAGTAGTAGCAGTGAATGAGCAGTTCTTC.

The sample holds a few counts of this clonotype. DNA of the CDR3: TGCGCCAGCAGCCGGTCCTGGGGTGTAGCGGCTAGCACAGATACGCAGTATTTT. This codes for CASSRSWGVAASTDTQYF. The chain links TRBV5-1 to TRBJ2-3, with D perhaps matching TRBD2 (6 bases). The CDR3 consists of 18 residues. V lost 4 bases to trimming and J lost 0 bases, with 21 bases between them. Per germline, CDR1 SGHRS and CDR2 YFSETQ.

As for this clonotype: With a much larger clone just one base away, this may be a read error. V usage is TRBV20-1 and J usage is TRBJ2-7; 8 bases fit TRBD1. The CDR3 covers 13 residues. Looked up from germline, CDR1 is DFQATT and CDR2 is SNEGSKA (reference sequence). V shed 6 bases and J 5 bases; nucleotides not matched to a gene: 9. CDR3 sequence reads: CSAPDREEDEQYF. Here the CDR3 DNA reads TGCAGTGCACCGGACAGGGAGGAAGACGAGCAGTACTTC.

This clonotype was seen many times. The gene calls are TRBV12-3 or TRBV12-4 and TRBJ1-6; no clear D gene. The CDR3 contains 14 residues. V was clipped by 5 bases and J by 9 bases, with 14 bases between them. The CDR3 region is CASSQEGGGSPLHF. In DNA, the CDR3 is TGTGCCAGCAGTCAGGAGGGTGGCGGTTCACCCCTCCACTTT.

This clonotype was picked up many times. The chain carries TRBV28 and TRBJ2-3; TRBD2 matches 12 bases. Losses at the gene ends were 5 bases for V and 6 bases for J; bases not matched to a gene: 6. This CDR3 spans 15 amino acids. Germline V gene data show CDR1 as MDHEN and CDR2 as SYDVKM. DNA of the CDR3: TGTGCCAGCAGTCCTAGCGGGGGGGCTTTCGATACGCAGTATTTT. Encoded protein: CASSPSGGAFDTQYF.

The CDR3 sequence is CAISGLGGTTYEQYF. CDR3 nucleotide sequence: TGTGCCATCAGTGGTTTGGGCGGGACCACCTACGAGCAGTACTTC. V gene TRBV10-3 combines with J gene TRBJ2-7; D may be TRBD2 (6 bases). Germline CDR1 reads ENHRY; CDR2 reads SYGVKD. This CDR3 is built from 15 residues. Trimming stripped 4 bases from V and 2 bases from J, with 15 bases between.

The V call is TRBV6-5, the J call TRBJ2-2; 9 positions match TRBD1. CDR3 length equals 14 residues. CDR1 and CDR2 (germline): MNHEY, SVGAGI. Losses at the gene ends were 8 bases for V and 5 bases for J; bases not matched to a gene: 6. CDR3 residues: CASGWDRVTGELFF. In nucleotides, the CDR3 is TGTGCCAGCGGTTGGGACAGGGTGACCGGGGAGCTGTTTTTT.

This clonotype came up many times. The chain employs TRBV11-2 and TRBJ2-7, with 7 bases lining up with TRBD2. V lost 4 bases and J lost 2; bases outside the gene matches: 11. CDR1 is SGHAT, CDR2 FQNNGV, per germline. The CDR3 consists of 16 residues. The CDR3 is CASSSPGGTDPYEQYF. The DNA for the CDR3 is TGTGCCAGCAGCTCTCCCGGGGGGACGGATCCCTACGAGCAGTACTTC.

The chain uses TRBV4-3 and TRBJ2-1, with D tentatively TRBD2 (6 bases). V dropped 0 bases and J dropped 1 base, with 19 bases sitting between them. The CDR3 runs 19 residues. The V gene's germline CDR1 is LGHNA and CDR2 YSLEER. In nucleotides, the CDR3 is TGCGCCAGCAGCCAAGACCCCACAGGCGGGGCAGGTTCCTACAATGAGCAGTTCTTC. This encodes CASSQDPTGGAGSYNEQFF.

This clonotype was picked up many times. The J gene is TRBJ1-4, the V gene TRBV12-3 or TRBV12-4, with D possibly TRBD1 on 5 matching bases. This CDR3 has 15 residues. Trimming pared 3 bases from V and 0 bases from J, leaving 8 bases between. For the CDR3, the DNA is TGTGCCAGCAGTTTCGGAGGGGCAACTAATGAAAAACTGTTTTTT. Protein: CASSFGGATNEKLFF.

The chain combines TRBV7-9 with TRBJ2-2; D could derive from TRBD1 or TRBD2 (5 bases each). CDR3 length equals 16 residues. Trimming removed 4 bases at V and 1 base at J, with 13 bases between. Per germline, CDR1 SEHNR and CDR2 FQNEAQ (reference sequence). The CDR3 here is CASSWDVWGNTGELFF. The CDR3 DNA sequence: TGTGCCAGCAGCTGGGACGTCTGGGGGAACACCGGGGAGCTGTTTTTT.

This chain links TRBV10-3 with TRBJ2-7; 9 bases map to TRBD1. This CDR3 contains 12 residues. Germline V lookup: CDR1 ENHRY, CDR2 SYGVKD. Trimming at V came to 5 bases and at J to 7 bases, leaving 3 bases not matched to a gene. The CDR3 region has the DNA TGTGCCATCAGTACAGGGGGCCGGGAGCAGTACGTC. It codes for CAISTGGREQYV.

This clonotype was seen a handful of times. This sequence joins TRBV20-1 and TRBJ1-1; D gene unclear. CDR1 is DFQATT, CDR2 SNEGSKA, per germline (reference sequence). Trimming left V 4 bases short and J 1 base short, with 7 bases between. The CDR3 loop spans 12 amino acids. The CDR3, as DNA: TGCAGTGCTAAGGGCCCGAACACTGAAGCTTTCTTT. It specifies CSAKGPNTEAFF.

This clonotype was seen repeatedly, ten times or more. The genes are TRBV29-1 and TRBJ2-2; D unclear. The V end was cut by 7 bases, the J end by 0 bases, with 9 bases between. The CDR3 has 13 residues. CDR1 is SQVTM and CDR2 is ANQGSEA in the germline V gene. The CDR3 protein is CSGRAANTGELFF. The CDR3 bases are TGCAGCGGAAGGGCCGCGAACACCGGGGAGCTGTTTTTT.

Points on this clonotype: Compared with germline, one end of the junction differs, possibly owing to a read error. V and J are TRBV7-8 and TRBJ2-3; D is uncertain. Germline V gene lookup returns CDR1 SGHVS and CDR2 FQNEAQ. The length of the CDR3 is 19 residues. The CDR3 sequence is CASSFDRRAALGNTDTQYF. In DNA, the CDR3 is TGTGCCAGCAGCTTCGATCGGCGTGCCGCCTTGGGGAACACAGATACGCAGTATTTC.

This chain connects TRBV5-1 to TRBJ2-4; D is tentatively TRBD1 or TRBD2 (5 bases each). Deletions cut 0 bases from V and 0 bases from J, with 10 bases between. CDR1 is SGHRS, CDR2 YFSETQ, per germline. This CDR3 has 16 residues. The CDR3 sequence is CASSLGDGLAKNIQYF. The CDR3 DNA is TGCGCCAGCAGCTTGGGGGACGGATTAGCCAAAAACATTCAGTACTTC.